This is a list of T cell receptor beta chains from one sample in a study of blood T cell repertoires in COVID-19. Sequencing used immunoSEQ multiplex PCR; TCRdb keeps in-frame clones, though not all of them. In the table there are approximately 99,000 clones, approximately 86% of which are singletons. What was sequenced was peripheral blood. The receptors stem from a woman aged 55-69 years in a cohort sampled during active or convalescent COVID-19. Both conserved end residues are trimmed from each CDR3.

>TRBJ1-1|TRBV3-1/TRBV3-2
ASSQPGGEAF
>TRBJ1-1|TRBV10-3
AISETGAEENTEAF
>TRBJ1-1|TRBV5-1
ASSSPTGNTEAF
>TRBJ1-6|TRBV7-2
ASSFGDRVRRPNSPLH
>TRBJ2-7|TRBV14
ASSRRTSGYYEQY
>TRBJ1-1|TRBV6-6
ASSYYGGGRTEAF
>TRBJ1-5|TRBV29-1
SVSENSNQPQH
>TRBJ2-7|TRBV5-6
ASSSRKQILRGDEQY
>TRBJ1-1|TRBV19
ASIQGPNTEAF
>TRBJ2-7|TRBV19
ASRNQRSSYEQY
>TRBJ1-1|TRBV28
ASSFPPGSRGNTEAF
>TRBJ1-6|TRBV7-9
ASSWTGDSPLH
>TRBJ2-5|TRBV20-1
SASRTGGEETQY
>TRBJ2-7|TRBV19
ASSNPGQGLYEQY
>TRBJ2-7|TRBV28
ASNLAGGNQY
>TRBJ2-2|TRBV2
ASLGRVDAGELF
>TRBJ1-1|TRBV19
ASRTLQGSLTEAF
>TRBJ1-1|TRBV6-5
ASSSYRGRYTEAF
>TRBJ2-1|TRBV5-1
ASSLGLASYNEQF
>TRBJ1-4|TRBV30
AWSYGFATNEKLF
>TRBJ1-2|TRBV27
ASSPGQGKRDNYGYT
>TRBJ1-2|TRBV5-4
ASSLARQNYGYT
>TRBJ2-7|TRBV5-1
ASSPDSYEQY
>TRBJ2-2|TRBV10-3
AIPARLAGDNTGELF
>TRBJ2-1|TRBV5-1
ASSLARGANEQF
>TRBJ1-1|TRBV19
ASSLGGSAYNTEAF
>TRBJ1-5|TRBV19
ASSKDRGRGQPQH
>TRBJ2-2|TRBV10-1
ASSVRGTGELF